The 3 T cell receptor beta chains in this list originate from one sample, sequenced in a study of blood T cell repertoires in COVID-19. Assay used: immunoSEQ multiplex PCR; TCRdb lists only in-frame clones, some missing. The sample comprises around 340,000 clones, approximately 91% of which are singletons, and about 0.94% rests with the top ten. The sequenced material came from PBMCs or T cells enriched from blood (not recorded which). The receptors stem from a woman between 25 and 40 years old who had been exposed to COVID-19.

A remark on this clone: At one end, the junction sequence differs from germline, possibly due to a read error. This chain connects TRBV3-1 (or the pseudogene TRBV3-2) to TRBJ1-2; D gene uncertain. CDR1 and CDR2 from the germline V gene are LGHDT and YNNKEL (reference sequence). The CDR3 is made up of 13 amino acids. CDR3 sequence reads: CASSQDLGIPAAF. The CDR3 DNA reads TGTGCCAGCAGCCAAGATCTGGGCATCCCGGCTGCCTTC.

V usage is TRBV5-1 and J usage is TRBJ2-7; 8 bases are shared with TRBD2. Germline CDR1 reads SGHRS; CDR2 reads YFSETQ. V trimming: 4 bases; J trimming: 5 bases; junction bases outside the gene matches: 11. The CDR3 is made up of 15 amino acids. The CDR3 loop is CASSPTIGGGHEQYF. Here the CDR3 DNA reads TGCGCCAGCAGCCCGACAATCGGGGGGGGCCACGAGCAGTACTTC. The full variable domain, completed using reference TRBV5-1 and TRBJ2-7, is KAGVTQTPRYLIKTRGQQVTLSCSPISGHRSVSWYQQTPGQGLQFLFEYFSETQRNKGNFPGRFSGRQFSNSRSEMNVSTLELGDSALYLCASSPTIGGGHEQYFGPGTRLTVT.

This clone was picked up one time. The chain links TRBV21-1 to TRBJ1-2; the D call in the table, TRBD1, was not verified against the DNA. TRBV21-1 is annotated as a pseudogene. This CDR3 region has 15 residues. CDR3 sequence: CASSKEGTASYGYTF. CDR3 sequence (DNA): TGTGCCAGCAGCAAAGAGGGGACAGCATCCTATGGCTACACCTTC.